This paragraph covers one TCR beta chain sequence. Its antigen is not identified. These data belong to a study of OX40 agonist ivuxolimab in advanced cancers. Profiled with immunoSEQ multiplex PCR; TCRdb holds only in-frame clones, not every one. The data hold 100,000 to 130,000 clones, with around 90% observed a single time. Study-level findings and limits: No antigen was identified for the clonally expanded peripheral T cells.

The V gene's germline CDR1 is ENHRY and CDR2 SYGVKD. CDR3 length equals 17 residues. V was clipped by 0 bases and J by 4 bases; unmatched bases: 5. The source is an adult with an advanced solid tumor such as melanoma, head and neck, liver or kidney cancer. The source was CD4+ or CD8+ T cells sorted from blood, collected in a trial of the OX40 agonist ivuxolimab. The chain joins TRBV10-3 to TRBJ2-5; 13 bases align to TRBD2. The CDR3 reads CAISESGLAGATETQYF. The CDR3 nucleotides are TGTGCCATCAGTGAGTCTGGACTAGCGGGGGCTACAGAGACCCAGTACTTC.